Listed here are 30 T cell receptor beta chains from one sample, sequenced in a study of blood T cell repertoires in COVID-19. Sequencing used immunoSEQ multiplex PCR; TCRdb keeps in-frame clones, though not all of them. The sample includes some 380,000 clones, about 90% of them seen just once. Sequenced sample: PBMCs or T cells enriched from blood (not recorded which). The receptors here all came from a man in his thirties or forties who had recovered from COVID-19.

The chain combines TRBV12-3 or TRBV12-4 with TRBJ2-1; 8 bases map to TRBD1. With 5 bases clipped from V and 15 bases from J, the junction kept 12 bases outside the gene matches. The CDR3 has 13 residues. CDR3 DNA: TGTGCCAGCAGTATACCGCCCGGGACAGGTACGTTCTTC. This translates into CASSIPPGTGTFF.

The chain links TRBV6-5 to TRBJ1-3; no definite D call. V shed 6 bases and J shed 0 bases, with 9 bases lying between them. Germline V gene sequence: CDR1 MNHEY, CDR2 SVGAGI. This CDR3 has 14 amino acids. This CDR3 reads CASSSVYSGNTIYF. In DNA form, the CDR3 reads TGTGCCAGCAGCTCAGTTTACTCTGGAAACACCATATATTTT.

The V gene is TRBV30, the J gene TRBJ1-6; the D gene is possibly TRBD1 (6 bases). V shed 7 bases and J shed 7 bases, with 14 bases lying between them. The CDR3 contains 13 residues. In germline, CDR1 is GTSNPN, CDR2 SVGIG (reference sequence). The DNA of the CDR3 is TGTGCCTCCCTTCAGGGGTGGAATTCACCCCTCCACTTT. Translating it yields CASLQGWNSPLHF.

This clone came up a few times. The CDR3 region is CASSGFRGEYYGYTF. The CDR3, as DNA: TGTGCCAGCAGTGGATTCAGGGGGGAATACTATGGCTACACCTTC. The V gene is TRBV25-1, the J gene TRBJ1-2; 7 bases are a match to TRBD1. Per germline, CDR1 MGHDK and CDR2 SYGVNS. Germline trimming cut 4 bases from V and 3 bases from J; bases unmatched to any gene: 8. The CDR3 length is 15 residues.

The J gene is TRBJ1-6, the V gene TRBV5-1; D not resolved. CDR3 length equals 15 residues. V lost 0 bases and J 6 bases, leaving 10 bases between the germline ends. Germline lookup yields CDR1 SGHRS and CDR2 YFSETQ. CDR3 nucleotides: TGCGCCAGCAGCTTGGCCAGTCGGAGTAATTCACCCCTCCACTTT. Protein: CASSLASRSNSPLHF.

V and J are TRBV19 and TRBJ2-2; 9 nucleotides align to TRBD1. CDR1 LNHDA and CDR2 SQIVND come from the germline V gene (reference sequence). The CDR3 spans 13 residues. The junction had 4 bases not matched to a gene; V was cut back by 7 bases and J by 7 bases. The DNA of the CDR3 is TGTGCCAGTATAGACAGGGGGAACGGGGAGCTGTTTTTT. This translates into CASIDRGNGELFF.

Only a few counts were recorded for this clone. The CDR3 loop is CSVAIGTGSNQPQHF. The CDR3 DNA is TGCAGCGTTGCGATCGGGACAGGGAGCAATCAGCCCCAGCATTTT. The gene calls are TRBV29-1 and TRBJ1-5; 9 bases map to TRBD1. V trimming: 4 bases; J trimming: 1 base; junction bases outside the gene matches: 5. The CDR3 runs to 15 residues. CDR1 SQVTM and CDR2 ANQGSEA come from the germline V gene.

About this clone: Other DNA sequences in this specimen translate into the identical CDR3. V and J are TRBV6-5 and TRBJ2-1; weak D call: TRBD2 (6 bases). V was trimmed by 2 bases and J by 0 bases, leaving 8 bases between them. This CDR3 contains 15 residues. The V gene's germline CDR1 is MNHEY and CDR2 SVGAGI. CDR3 in DNA: TGTGCCAGCAGTTACACGGGGGTCTCCTACAATGAGCAGTTCTTC. Amino acids: CASSYTGVSYNEQFF.

The rearrangement uses TRBV12-3 or TRBV12-4 and TRBJ1-2; possibly TRBD1 for D (6 bases). The CDR3 loop spans 13 amino acids. The V end was cut by 5 bases, the J end by 8 bases, with 15 bases between. The CDR3 reads CASSTRGMRGYTF. The CDR3 nucleotides read TGTGCCAGCAGTACCAGGGGTATGCGCGGCTACACCTTC.

This rearrangement joins TRBV14 to TRBJ1-2, with 9 nucleotides matching TRBD1. The CDR3 has 18 amino acids. Trimming removed 0 bases from V and 6 bases from J; junction bases left unmatched: 14. CDR1 and CDR2 from the germline V gene are SGHDN and FVKESK. DNA of the CDR3: TGTGCCAGCAGCCAAGAAAGGAGGGACAGGGTTATTGAGAATGGCTACACCTTC. As protein: CASSQERRDRVIENGYTF.

This clone was picked up one time. The chain employs TRBV9 and TRBJ2-3; TRBD1 agrees at 7 bases. This CDR3 has 16 residues. V dropped 4 bases and J dropped 0; count of bases not matched to a gene: 8. Germline V gene lookup returns CDR1 SGDLS and CDR2 YYNGEE. CDR3: CASSLSTGHSTDTQYF. CDR3 bases: TGTGCCAGCAGCCTTTCGACAGGGCACAGCACAGATACGCAGTATTTT.

The rearrangement joins TRBV5-1 to TRBJ2-3; 7 bases are shared with TRBD1. Trimming at V came to 3 bases and at J to 1 base, leaving 5 bases not matched to a gene. Germline assignment: CDR1 SGHRS and CDR2 YFSETQ. This CDR3 contains 15 residues. The CDR3 DNA reads TGCGCCAGCAGCTACTCGGGACAGCGCACAGATACGCAGTATTTT. Encoded protein: CASSYSGQRTDTQYF. The full variable domain, completed using reference TRBV5-1 and TRBJ2-3, is KAGVTQTPRYLIKTRGQQVTLSCSPISGHRSVSWYQQTPGQGLQFLFEYFSETQRNKGNFPGRFSGRQFSNSRSEMNVSTLELGDSALYLCASSYSGQRTDTQYFGPGTRLTVL.

The chain employs TRBV12-3 or TRBV12-4 and TRBJ1-4, with D perhaps matching TRBD1 (6 bases). V was pared by 3 bases and J by 8 bases, with 10 bases between. There are 13 residues in the CDR3. The CDR3 region is CASSFSGEEKLFF. CDR3 DNA: TGTGCCAGCAGTTTTTCAGGGGAAGAAAAACTGTTTTTT.

The chain employs TRBV4-1 and TRBJ1-6; D remains unclear. Germline values: CDR1 MGHRA, CDR2 YSYEKL. V lost 1 base and J 4 bases, leaving 5 bases between the germline ends. The CDR3 totals 14 residues. DNA of the CDR3: TGCGCCAGCAGCCAAGTTCCGTATAATTCACCCCTCCACTTT. Translated, it gives CASSQVPYNSPLHF.

The chain couples TRBV27 to TRBJ2-5, with no clear D. Germline V gene lookup returns CDR1 MNHEY and CDR2 SMNVEV (reference sequence). The CDR3 is 14 amino acids. The V gene lost 5 bases and the J gene lost 1 base, with 11 bases spanning the gap. The CDR3 region has the DNA TGTGCCAGCAGTCCCCGACACCTCCAAGAGACCCAGTACTTC. It encodes CASSPRHLQETQYF.

The chain is built from TRBV9 and TRBJ2-2, with 12 bases aligning to TRBD2. Germline V CDR1 and CDR2: SGDLS, YYNGEE. V was clipped by 3 bases and J by 6 bases; unmatched bases: 9. The CDR3 spans 17 residues. CDR3 nucleotides: TGTGCCAGCAGCGCCAAGACTAGCGGGGGTTTCTCCGGGGAGCTGTTTTTT. Encoded protein: CASSAKTSGGFSGELFF.

This chain links TRBV5-1 with TRBJ1-6; possibly TRBD1 for D (6 bases). CDR1 and CDR2 (germline): SGHRS, YFSETQ. This CDR3 contains 14 residues. V dropped 6 bases and J dropped 6 bases, with 13 bases sitting between them. As DNA, the CDR3 is TGCGCCAGCAACGTCGGACAGACTAATTCACCCCTCCACTTT. Protein: CASNVGQTNSPLHF. The whole variable domain, filled in from reference TRBV5-1 and TRBJ1-6, reads KAGVTQTPRYLIKTRGQQVTLSCSPISGHRSVSWYQQTPGQGLQFLFEYFSETQRNKGNFPGRFSGRQFSNSRSEMNVSTLELGDSALYLCASNVGQTNSPLHFGNGTRLTVT.

The chain is built from TRBV4-3 and TRBJ1-2; no clear D gene. The germline CDR1 and CDR2 sequences are LGHNA and YSLEER. V lost 0 bases and J 4 bases, leaving 6 bases between the germline ends. This CDR3 has 13 amino acids. CDR3 protein: CASSQDPSYGYTF. CDR3 bases: TGCGCCAGCAGCCAAGACCCGAGCTATGGCTACACCTTC.

The chain links TRBV6-1 to TRBJ1-2; no definite D call. Deletions cut 2 bases from V and 5 bases from J, with 15 bases between. The CDR3 length is 15 residues. Germline V CDR1 and CDR2: MNHNS, SASEGT. In DNA form, the CDR3 reads TGTGCCAGCAGTGAATCGCTGGTTATAGATTATGGCTACACCTTC. It translates to CASSESLVIDYGYTF.

The chain combines TRBV10-2 with TRBJ1-5; D might be TRBD1 (6 bases). Germline-derived CDR1 and CDR2 are WSHSY and SAAADI. This CDR3 contains 17 residues. V was cut by 6 bases and J by 0 bases, with 18 bases left in between. CDR3 in DNA: TGCGCCAGCAGGGGGGGGGCAGATAGATATAGCAATCAGCCCCAGCATTTT. Amino acid sequence: CASRGGADRYSNQPQHF.

The chain joins TRBV7-2 to TRBJ2-1; weak D call: TRBD2 (5 bases). Deletions cut 3 bases from V and 0 bases from J, with 15 bases between. The CDR3 totals 17 residues. Germline V gene lookup returns CDR1 SGHTA and CDR2 FQGNSA. CDR3 DNA: TGTGCCAGCAGCTTGGCCCGCGAGGGCCCCTCCTACAATGAGCAGTTCTTC. This codes for CASSLAREGPSYNEQFF. Based on the CDR3 plus reference TRBV7-2 and TRBJ2-1, the full variable domain is GAGVSQSPSNKVTEKGKDVELRCDPISGHTALYWYRQSLGQGLEFLIYFQGNSAPDKSGLPSDRFSAERTGGSVSTLTIQRTQQEDSAVYLCASSLAREGPSYNEQFFGPGTRLTVL.

The V gene is TRBV7-2, the J gene TRBJ2-3, with TRBD2 matching 10 bases. CDR3 length: 14 residues. Germline CDR1 SGHTA, CDR2 FQGNSA. Trimming at V came to 5 bases and at J to 11 bases, leaving 10 bases not matched to a gene. CDR3 nucleotides: TGTGCCAGCAGCCCCCCGACTAGCGGGTTGAAGCAGTATTTT. It is translated as CASSPPTSGLKQYF.

The chain employs TRBV5-6 and TRBJ1-5, with 8 positions matching TRBD1. V shed 4 bases and J 0 bases; nucleotides not matched to a gene: 12. The germline V gene encodes CDR1 SGHDT and CDR2 YYEEEE. The CDR3 covers 18 residues. The CDR3 sequence: CASSVLHSGGYSNQPQHF. The CDR3 DNA sequence: TGTGCCAGCAGCGTCCTACACTCAGGGGGCTATAGCAATCAGCCCCAGCATTTT.

This rearrangement joins TRBV5-5 to TRBJ2-2, with 8 bases fitting TRBD1. Germline loops: CDR1 SGHKS, CDR2 YYEKEE (reference sequence). V was clipped by 7 bases and J by 4 bases; unmatched bases: 6. The CDR3 is made up of 14 amino acids. This CDR3 is CASAFTGGTGELFF. The DNA of the CDR3 is TGTGCCAGCGCGTTTACAGGGGGCACCGGGGAGCTGTTTTTT.

The chain employs TRBV6-4 and TRBJ2-1, with D tentatively TRBD2 (5 bases). Germline V gene lookup returns CDR1 MRHNA and CDR2 SNTAGT. The CDR3 is 13 residues long. Trimming removed 4 bases from V and 5 bases from J, with 9 bases in between. The CDR3 region is CASSGEHHNEQFF. The CDR3 DNA follows: TGTGCCAGCAGTGGGGAGCACCACAATGAGCAGTTCTTC.

The CDR3 here is CAWSVERGDTQYF. In nucleotides, the CDR3 is TGTGCCTGGAGTGTTGAGCGGGGTGATACGCAGTATTTT. The V call is TRBV30, the J call TRBJ2-3; 7 nucleotides agree with TRBD2. V trimming: 0 bases; J trimming: 6 bases; junction bases outside the gene matches: 3. Germline loops: CDR1 GTSNPN, CDR2 SVGIG (reference sequence). This CDR3 has 13 residues.

The chain couples TRBV4-3 to TRBJ2-1, with 8 bases lining up with TRBD2. Germline values: CDR1 LGHNA, CDR2 YSLEER. V shed 0 bases, J shed 3 bases, and the junction held 4 bases outside the gene matches. The CDR3 spans 16 residues. The CDR3 region is CASSQDFGRGYNEQFF. DNA of the CDR3: TGCGCCAGCAGCCAAGATTTCGGGAGGGGCTACAATGAGCAGTTCTTC.

This chain connects TRBV12-3 or TRBV12-4 to TRBJ1-1; D ambiguous. This CDR3 contains 11 residues. The V and J ends lost 6 bases and 7 bases respectively, with 9 bases between them. CDR3 region: CASSRPGEAFF. The CDR3 DNA reads as TGTGCCAGCAGCCGCCCGGGTGAAGCTTTCTTT.

CDR3 sequence: CAWSVYGSRPQHF. The DNA of the CDR3 is TGTGCCTGGAGTGTATACGGGTCCAGGCCCCAGCATTTT. The V and J genes are TRBV30 and TRBJ1-5; D unresolved. The CDR3 sequence is 13 residues long. The germline V gene has CDR1 GTSNPN and CDR2 SVGIG (reference sequence). Trimming cost V 0 bases and J 9 bases, with 12 bases left between them.

The chain has TRBV19 and TRBJ1-2, with 7 bases identical to TRBD1. Per the germline V gene, CDR1 is LNHDA and CDR2 is SQIVND (reference sequence). The junction had 13 bases not matched to a gene; V was cut back by 11 bases and J by 4 bases. The CDR3 has 14 amino acids. CDR3 protein: CAGSDRVGGYGYTF. DNA of the CDR3: TGTGCCGGTTCCGACAGGGTTGGGGGCTATGGCTACACCTTC.